The next 8 T cell receptor beta chains were all read from a single sample in a study of blood T cell repertoires in COVID-19. Repertoires were generated with immunoSEQ multiplex PCR, while TCRdb's copy carries only in-frame clones and drops some. The table includes roughly 21,000 clones, about 83% detected once. Sequencing was done on a sample of peripheral blood. These receptors originate from a human donor in a cohort sampled during active COVID-19.

The chain joins TRBV3-1 (or the pseudogene TRBV3-2) to TRBJ2-2; D possibly corresponds to TRBD2 (6 bases). V gave up 3 bases and J gave up 7 bases, with 18 bases separating them. CDR1 is LGHDT and CDR2 is YNNKEL in the germline V gene (reference sequence). The CDR3 has 16 amino acids. The CDR3 sequence is CASSHSLRGRGGELFF. The CDR3 DNA follows: TGTGCCAGCAGCCACAGTCTCAGAGGGCGGGGCGGGGAGCTGTTTTTT.

The V and J genes are TRBV19 and TRBJ2-1; TRBD1 aligns across 8 bases. The V segment lost 5 bases and the J segment 8 bases; nucleotides outside the gene matches: 14. The CDR3 is made up of 16 amino acids. Germline lookup yields CDR1 LNHDA and CDR2 SQIVND (reference sequence). The CDR3 coding sequence is TGTGCCAGTAGTCGGCCCCGGGACAGGTTTTCCGATGAGCAGTTCTTC. Protein: CASSRPRDRFSDEQFF.

The CDR3 region has the DNA TGTGCCAGCAGTGATTTGGGACAGGGGAGTGAAAAACTGTTTTTT. This sequence encodes CASSDLGQGSEKLFF. The J gene is TRBJ1-4, the V gene TRBV2; 10 bases fit TRBD1. V lost 3 bases to trimming and J lost 7 bases; unmatched junction nucleotides: 5. In germline, CDR1 is SNHLY, CDR2 FYNNEI. This CDR3 is built from 15 residues. The full variable domain, rest sourced from reference TRBV2 and TRBJ1-4, is EPEVTQTPSHQVTQMGQEVILRCVPISNHLYFYWYRQILGQKVEFLVSFYNNEISEKSEIFDDQFSVERPDGSNFTLKIRSTKLEDSAMYFCASSDLGQGSEKLFFGSGTQLSVL.

The rearrangement uses TRBV3-1 (or the pseudogene TRBV3-2) and TRBJ1-6; D uncertain. There are 13 residues in the CDR3. Germline assignment: CDR1 LGHDT and CDR2 YNNKEL (reference sequence). V gave up 7 bases and J gave up 7 bases, with 11 bases separating them. Here the CDR3 DNA reads TGTGCCAGCACCATGAAACAGAATTCACCCCTCCACTTT. This sequence encodes CASTMKQNSPLHF.

This chain joins TRBV5-1 and TRBJ2-1; a weak D match, TRBD1 (5 bases). Trimming shortened V by 0 bases and J by 3 bases, and 10 bases separated the two germline ends. CDR3 length: 15 residues. CDR1 is SGHRS and CDR2 is YFSETQ in the germline V gene. The CDR3 spells CASSLEGSLYNEQFF. CDR3 DNA sequence: TGCGCCAGCAGCTTGGAGGGGTCCCTCTACAATGAGCAGTTCTTC.

The V call is TRBV7-2, the J call TRBJ1-2, with 7 nucleotides matching TRBD1. Germline-derived CDR1 and CDR2 are SGHTA and FQGNSA. The CDR3 is made up of 15 amino acids. The junction had 9 bases not matched to a gene; V was cut back by 4 bases and J by 4 bases. The CDR3 DNA follows: TGTGCCAGCAGCTCAACTAGCGGACAGGTCTATGGCTACACCTTC. Its translation: CASSSTSGQVYGYTF.

With regard to this clone: The germline gene is not matched at one end of the junction; a read error may be the cause. The chain couples TRBV28 to TRBJ1-3; D is possibly TRBD1 (6 bases). The CDR3 is 13 amino acids. Per the germline V gene, CDR1 is MDHEN and CDR2 is SYDVKM. DNA for the CDR3: TGTGCCAGCAGGCGACAGGAATATCAGGTGTTGCATTTT. This translates into CASRRQEYQVLHF. Full variable domain (rest looked up from reference TRBV28 and TRBJ1-3): DVKVTQSSRYLVKRTGEKVFLECVQDMDHENMFWYRQDPGLGLRLIYFSYDVKMKEKGDIPEGYSVSREKKERFSLILESASTNQTSMYLCASRRQEYQVLHFGEGSWLTVV.

There are a few counts of this clone. This chain joins TRBV23-1 and TRBJ1-5; D is possibly TRBD1 (6 bases). TRBV23-1 is treated as an ORF (open reading frame) with a function not yet certain. The V end was cut by 3 bases, the J end by 2 bases, with 26 bases between. The CDR3 sequence is 20 residues long. The CDR3 protein is CASSQYPEGGKSCGNQPQHF. In DNA form, the CDR3 reads TGCGCCAGCAGTCAGTACCCAGAGGGGGGGAAATCGTGTGGCAATCAGCCCCAGCATTTT.